The 32 T cell receptor beta chains listed next were all sequenced from one sample in a study of T cell clonality in common variable immunodeficiency. Clones were read by immunoSEQ multiplex PCR, and TCRdb kept only the in-frame ones, dropping some. Observed in the sample are some 2,600 clones, none of them singletons. Study results and caveats: Common variable immunodeficiency TCR beta sequences reportedly had fewer deletions and N-nucleotide insertions.

These receptors have no known antigen. Sequenced: peripheral blood mononuclear cells. These receptors came from a human donor with common variable immunodeficiency.

Within the sample, this clone is medium-sized. The read gets to within 3 residues of the CDR3 end, and the germline J gene fills in the rest. J is TRBJ1-1 and V is TRBV18, with D maybe TRBD1 (5 bases). Germline CDR1 KGHSH, CDR2 LQKENI. CDR3 length: 15 amino acids. The CDR3 here is CASSPLVDSQPGAFF. CDR3 bases read: TGTGCCAGCTCACCACTTGTAGACAGCCAACCGGGA.

This clone showed up just a few times. The DNA ends 3 residues before the CDR3 does, and the rest of the CDR3 is filled in from the germline J gene. This chain links TRBV16 with TRBJ2-5; a weak D match, TRBD1 (5 bases). Per the germline V gene, CDR1 is KGHSY and CDR2 is FQNENV. V lost 3 bases to trimming and J lost 6 bases, with 17 bases between them. This CDR3 contains 15 residues. Incomplete CDR3 DNA: TGTGCCAGCAGCCAGACGCGGCAGGGCAATAAGACC. This translates into CASSQTRQGNKT. The entire CDR3 protein reads CASSQTRQGNKTQYF.

This clone was observed at least ten times. Coverage ceases 3 residues before the CDR3 finishes, and the germline J gene fills in the end. The chain couples TRBV20-1 to TRBJ1-6; possibly TRBD1 for D (6 bases). V dropped 0 bases and J dropped 0 bases, with 9 bases sitting between them. CDR3 length: 16 amino acids. The germline V gene encodes CDR1 DFQATT and CDR2 SNEGSKA (reference sequence). The sequenced CDR3 bases are TGCAGTGCTAGAGAGGGAGGGGGCTCCTATAATTCACCC. It encodes CSAREGGGSYNSP. The full-length CDR3 reads as CSAREGGGSYNSPLHF.

By sample fraction, this clone is medium-sized. Read coverage stops 3 residues before the CDR3 terminus; the germline J gene supplies the remainder. The chain links TRBV20-1 to TRBJ1-2, with D possibly matching TRBD1 (6 bases). CDR3 length: 13 residues. Trimming stripped 6 bases from V and 2 bases from J, with 13 bases between. Germline loops: CDR1 DFQATT, CDR2 SNEGSKA (reference sequence). The CDR3 is CSAPAGANYGYTF. Incomplete CDR3 DNA: TGCAGTGCGCCCGCGGGGGCGAACTATGGC.

In its sample, this clone is medium-sized. The CDR3 end falls 3 residues outside the read, so it is completed with the germline J gene. V is TRBV20-1 and J is TRBJ1-3; D gene ambiguous. Germline CDR1 and CDR2: DFQATT and SNEGSKA (reference sequence). This CDR3 has 14 amino acids. Trimming cost V 1 base and J 2 bases, with 9 bases left between them. The part of the CDR3 DNA that was read is TGCAGTGCTAGAGGGGCAGTGACTGGAAACACC. It codes for CSARGAVTGNT. The entire CDR3 reads CSARGAVTGNTIYF.

This clone ranks as medium-sized. The CDR3 end falls 3 residues outside the read, so it is completed with the germline J gene. This chain links TRBV7-9 with TRBJ2-2; D is possibly TRBD1 (5 bases). Trimming stripped 7 bases from V and 6 bases from J, with 15 bases between. This CDR3 comprises 14 residues. Per the germline V gene, CDR1 is SEHNR and CDR2 is FQNEAQ (reference sequence). CDR3 DNA, as far as it was read: TGTGCCAGCATTCCACCGTTCAGGGCCGGGGAG. Translated: CASIPPFRAGE. The full CDR3 protein is CASIPPFRAGELFF.

To note about this clone: Read sequence stops 3 residues before the CDR3 end, and the germline J gene provides the missing end. The chain has TRBV5-1 and TRBJ2-7, with no clear D. V was cut by 3 bases and J by 5 bases, with 18 bases left in between. CDR1 is SGHRS, CDR2 YFSETQ, per germline. CDR3 length: 15 residues. The CDR3 is CASSSLVNYAHEQYF. The CDR3 DNA, read in part, is TGCGCCAGCAGCTCGCTAGTTAATTACGCCCACGAG.

The CDR3 region is CASSPLAGGQKTQYF. The sequenced part of the CDR3 DNA is TGTGCCAGCTCACCACTAGCGGGGGGGCAGAAGACG. V gene TRBV18 combines with J gene TRBJ2-3; the match to TRBD2 covers 11 bases. The sequence runs out 3 residues before the end of the CDR3; the remainder is reconstructed from the germline J gene. The CDR3 runs 15 residues. Germline V gives CDR1 KGHSH, CDR2 LQKENI.

In its sample, this clone is medium-sized (0.01 to 0.1%). Read data end 3 residues before the CDR3 end; the end is taken from the germline J gene. J is TRBJ1-1 and V is TRBV20-1; D possibly corresponds to TRBD1 (5 bases). Germline loops: CDR1 DFQATT, CDR2 SNEGSKA (reference sequence). With 5 bases removed from V and 1 base from J, the gap between germline ends came to 11 bases. The CDR3 contains 13 residues. Partial CDR3 DNA: TGCAGTGCTGGGGGACTCGAGAACACTGAA. Encoded protein: CSAGGLENTE. The full CDR3 protein reads CSAGGLENTEAFF.

In its sample, this clone was seen a few times. The read ends 3 residues early relative to the CDR3; the germline J gene fills the gap. This chain links TRBV6-2 or TRBV6-3 with TRBJ1-1; weak D call: TRBD1 (6 bases). The germline V gene has CDR1 MNHEY and CDR2 SVGEGT. V lost 7 bases, J lost 1 base, and 16 bases lay in between. This CDR3 has 15 amino acids. The CDR3 DNA, read in part, is TGTGCCAGCAATATATTAGGGGGAGCGAACACTGAA. Translated: CASNILGGANTE. The whole CDR3 protein is CASNILGGANTEAFF.

By frequency in the sample, this clone is medium-sized (0.01 to 0.1%). The read falls 3 residues short of the CDR3 end, and the missing part is taken from the germline J gene. The rearrangement uses TRBV4-2 and TRBJ2-5; TRBD2 matches 9 bases. J lost 1 base, V lost 4 bases, and 19 bases had no gene match. CDR1 and CDR2 (germline): LGHNA, YNFKEQ. There are 20 residues in the CDR3. CDR3 sequence reads: CASSPPQRLAGWGSQETQYF. The covered CDR3 bases are TGTGCCAGCAGCCCCCCCCAGAGGCTAGCGGGGTGGGGCTCCCAAGAGACC.

In its sample, this clone ranks as medium-sized. The read terminates 3 residues before the CDR3 end, so the remaining end is supplied by the germline J gene. The rearrangement joins TRBV7-9 to TRBJ1-2, with 7 bases lining up with TRBD1. The V gene end was trimmed by 5 bases and the J gene end by 5 bases; junction bases not matched to a gene: 5. The CDR3 has 13 amino acids. The germline gives CDR1 SEHNR, CDR2 FQNEAQ (reference sequence). The part of the CDR3 DNA that was read is TGTGCCAGCAGCCGCGGACAGGTGTATGGC. It encodes CASSRGQVYG. The whole CDR3 sequence reads CASSRGQVYGYTF.

This clone is medium-sized (0.01 to 0.1%) by share. Sequencing ends 3 residues short of the CDR3 end; the germline J gene provides the rest. This sequence joins TRBV9 and TRBJ2-3; no firm D call. Trimming cost V 0 bases and J 6 bases, with 11 bases left between them. This CDR3 region has 14 residues. Germline CDR1 and CDR2: SGDLS and YYNGEE. The part of the CDR3 DNA that was read is TGTGCCAGCAGCGTAGGTCTAAAACGGGATACG. Amino acids: CASSVGLKRDT. The entire CDR3 protein reads CASSVGLKRDTQYF.

In its sample, this clone is medium-sized. The read terminates 3 residues ahead of where the CDR3 ends, so the germline J gene completes it. V is TRBV20-1 and J is TRBJ1-2, with a tentative D call TRBD1 (5 bases). Trimming left V 3 bases short and J 4 bases short, with 15 bases between. The CDR3 is made up of 14 amino acids. The germline V gene has CDR1 DFQATT and CDR2 SNEGSKA (reference sequence). CDR3 in amino acids: CSASSRGEGYGYTF. CDR3 DNA (partial): TGCAGTGCTAGCAGCCGGGGGGAGGGCTATGGC.

By share, this clone ranks as medium-sized (0.01 to 0.1%). From the germline J gene comes the end of the CDR3, since the read stops 3 residues before it. The chain uses TRBV5-1 and TRBJ2-5; 8 bases agree with TRBD1. Germline lookup yields CDR1 SGHRS and CDR2 YFSETQ. Trimming cost V 4 bases and J 1 base; bases outside gene matches: 6. The CDR3 contains 15 residues. CDR3 bases read: TGCGCCAGCAGCCGAGGCACAGGGGGCCAAGAGACC. Encoded protein: CASSRGTGGQET. The whole CDR3 region reads CASSRGTGGQETQYF.

The sample holds a few counts of this clone. From the germline J gene comes the end of the CDR3, since the read stops 3 residues before it. This chain connects TRBV7-9 to TRBJ1-6; the D gene is possibly TRBD1 (5 bases). Trimming stripped 0 bases from V and 11 bases from J, with 11 bases between. CDR3 length equals 14 residues. Germline CDR1 SEHNR, CDR2 FQNEAQ (reference sequence). The CDR3 loop reads CASSLAWGDTPLHF. CDR3 DNA, as far as it was read: TGTGCCAGCAGCTTAGCTTGGGGCGACACACCC. Filled out from reference TRBV7-9 and TRBJ1-6, the complete variable domain reads DTGVSQNPRHKITKRGQNVTFRCDPISEHNRLYWYRQTLGQGPEFLTYFQNEAQLEKSRLLSDRFSAERPKGSFSTLEIQRTEQGDSAMYLCASSLAWGDTPLHFGNGTRLTVT.

Only a few counts were recorded for this clone. Incomplete CDR3 DNA: TGTGCCAGCAGTTTCATAGGACAGGGGAATTACGAG. Translated, it gives CASSFIGQGNYE. The entire CDR3 protein is CASSFIGQGNYEQYF. This chain connects TRBV27 to TRBJ2-7, with TRBD1 identical over 9 bases. The read stops 3 residues short of the end of the CDR3; the missing end is completed from the germline J gene. Germline lookup yields CDR1 MNHEY and CDR2 SMNVEV (reference sequence). Trimming cost V 3 bases and J 4 bases; bases outside gene matches: 7. This CDR3 is built from 15 residues.

Regarding this clone: The CDR3 extends 3 residues past the end of the read, so its final part is completed from the germline J gene. The chain employs TRBV18 and TRBJ1-1; 7 bases agree with TRBD1. Germline CDR1 and CDR2: KGHSH and LQKENI. J gave up 5 bases and V 4 bases, and 22 bases lay outside the gene matches. This CDR3 region has 19 residues. CDR3 loop: CASSQTPRGRLVSSTEAFF. The sequenced part of the CDR3 DNA is TGTGCCAGCTCACAGACACCAAGGGGGCGATTAGTTTCTAGTACTGAA.

This clone was observed a few times. The read is 3 residues too short to cover the CDR3 end, so that end is filled in from the germline J gene. The chain uses TRBV7-9 and TRBJ2-7; 7 nucleotides match TRBD1. Germline V gives CDR1 SEHNR, CDR2 FQNEAQ (reference sequence). There are 15 residues in the CDR3. The J segment lost 0 bases and the V segment lost 1 base, leaving 3 bases of the junction unmatched. CDR3 bases read: TGTGCCAGCAGCTTAGTGGCAGGGGGCTCCTACGAG. Amino acid sequence: CASSLVAGGSYE. The full CDR3 protein is CASSLVAGGSYEQYF.

This clone showed up many times. CDR3 DNA, as far as it was read: TGTGCCAGCAGACTCAGGTTGGCTAATGAAAAA. Its translation is CASRLRLANEK. The full CDR3 is CASRLRLANEKLFF. The J gene is TRBJ1-4, the V gene TRBV11-2; no firm D call. The CDR3 is cut off 3 residues early in the read; its end comes from the germline J gene. Trimming took off 6 bases at V and 3 bases at J, with 11 bases between the two ends. CDR1 and CDR2 from the germline V gene are SGHAT and FQNNGV. This CDR3 is built from 14 residues.

This clone is termed medium-sized. The CDR3 end is not reached by the read, which stops 3 residues before it; the germline J gene fills it in. The chain joins TRBV19 to TRBJ1-2; 9 positions match TRBD1. The CDR3 is 14 residues long. The germline CDR1 and CDR2 sequences are LNHDA and SQIVND (reference sequence). The DNA read from the CDR3 is TGTGCCAGTAGTGTGCTACAGGGGGCGCGAGGC. As protein: CASSVLQGARG. In full, the CDR3 is CASSVLQGARGYTF.

This clone is medium-sized in the sample. The sequenced fragment ends 3 residues before the CDR3 boundary, so the rest is inferred from the germline J gene. The gene calls are TRBV9 and TRBJ1-5; D possibly corresponds to TRBD1 (5 bases). Looked up from germline, CDR1 is SGDLS and CDR2 is YYNGEE. This CDR3 region has 15 residues. Trimming took 0 bases from V and 6 from J, leaving 13 bases between them. CDR3: CASSVALRESQPQHF. The covered CDR3 bases are TGTGCCAGCAGCGTAGCCCTCAGGGAGAGTCAGCCC.

There are many counts of this clone. The read ends 3 residues before the CDR3 terminus; that terminus is restored from the germline J gene. V gene TRBV9 combines with J gene TRBJ1-1; D not resolved. Looked up from germline, CDR1 is SGDLS and CDR2 is YYNGEE. V gave up 2 bases and J gave up 7 bases, with 12 bases separating them. The CDR3 loop spans 13 amino acids. Incomplete CDR3 DNA: TGTGCCAGCAGCGTCTCCCTGCGGAATGAA. It encodes CASSVSLRNE. The whole CDR3 sequence reads CASSVSLRNEAFF.

This clone was counted at least ten times. The CDR3 is cut off 3 residues early in the read; its end comes from the germline J gene. This chain links TRBV27 with TRBJ1-2, with TRBD1 matching over 10 bases. CDR1 is MNHEY, CDR2 SMNVEV, per germline (reference sequence). J gave up 0 bases and V 0 bases, and 4 bases lay outside the gene matches. The CDR3 sequence is 17 residues long. CDR3 residues: CASSLSTGGQANYGYTF. CDR3 DNA (partial): TGTGCCAGCAGTTTATCGACAGGGGGCCAGGCTAACTATGGC.

Relative to its sample, this clone is large. Incomplete CDR3 DNA: TGCAGTGCTAACTACCTAAATGAAAAA. Amino acid sequence: CSANYLNEK. The complete CDR3 reads CSANYLNEKLFF. The chain combines TRBV20-1 with TRBJ1-4; D is undetermined. The read terminates 3 residues before the CDR3 end, so the remaining end is supplied by the germline J gene. The CDR3 extends over 12 amino acids. V shed 4 bases and J shed 5 bases, with 8 bases lying between them. Germline V CDR1 and CDR2: DFQATT, SNEGSKA (reference sequence).

By sample fraction, this clone is medium-sized (0.01 to 0.1%). The read terminates 3 residues before the CDR3 end, so the remaining end is supplied by the germline J gene. The V call is TRBV19, the J call TRBJ2-1; 7 bases align to TRBD2. J was trimmed by 5 bases and V by 5 bases; bases with no gene match: 9. CDR1 LNHDA and CDR2 SQIVND come from the germline V gene (reference sequence). The CDR3 runs 15 residues. The covered CDR3 bases are TGTGCCAGTAGTCTCGGACTAGTCGGGCACAATGAG. Its translation is CASSLGLVGHNE. The entire CDR3 reads CASSLGLVGHNEQFF.

This clone was recorded many times. Coverage ceases 3 residues before the CDR3 finishes, and the germline J gene fills in the end. The rearrangement joins TRBV10-3 to TRBJ2-7, with 12 bases lining up with TRBD2. CDR1 and CDR2 from the germline V gene are ENHRY and SYGVKD. V trimming: 5 bases; J trimming: 4 bases; junction bases outside the gene matches: 6. The length of the CDR3 is 15 residues. CDR3 sequence: CAISTSGGKQYEQYF. Incomplete CDR3 DNA: TGTGCCATCAGTACTAGCGGGGGGAAACAATACGAG.

By share, this clone counts as medium-sized. The read ends 3 residues before the CDR3 terminus; that terminus is restored from the germline J gene. The V gene is TRBV18, the J gene TRBJ2-1; D possibly corresponds to TRBD1 (6 bases). V dropped 3 bases and J dropped 5 bases, with 14 bases sitting between them. Germline CDR1 KGHSH, CDR2 LQKENI. The CDR3 is made up of 15 amino acids. The sequenced CDR3 bases are TGTGCCAGCTCACCGTCGCAGGGGAGCCACAATGAG. The encoded protein is CASSPSQGSHNE. The entire CDR3 protein is CASSPSQGSHNEQFF.

With regard to this clone: The DNA ends 3 residues before the CDR3 does, and the rest of the CDR3 is filled in from the germline J gene. The J gene is TRBJ1-2, the V gene TRBV6-1; no definite D call. Trimming left V 3 bases short and J 3 bases short, with 8 bases between. Germline V lookup: CDR1 MNHNS, CDR2 SASEGT. The CDR3 runs 13 residues. Partial CDR3 DNA: TGTGCCAGCAGTGAGCAACTTCACTATGGC. Protein: CASSEQLHYG. The CDR3, in full, reads CASSEQLHYGYTF.

Sample share makes this clone medium-sized. The read stops 3 residues short of the end of the CDR3; the missing end is completed from the germline J gene. This sequence joins TRBV19 and TRBJ2-1; tentative D call: TRBD1 (6 bases). V dropped 4 bases and J dropped 4 bases, with 8 bases sitting between them. Germline CDR1 LNHDA, CDR2 SQIVND (reference sequence). There are 13 residues in the CDR3. Partial CDR3 DNA: TGTGCCAGTAGTAGGGGGCAGTACAATGAG. It translates to CASSRGQYNE. Given in full, the CDR3 is CASSRGQYNEQFF.

This clone was seen many times. Coverage ceases 3 residues before the CDR3 finishes, and the germline J gene fills in the end. The chain uses TRBV12-3 or TRBV12-4 and TRBJ2-7; maybe TRBD1 (6 bases). The CDR3 length is 14 residues. The V and J ends lost 1 base and 5 bases respectively, with 12 bases between them. The sequenced CDR3 bases are TGTGCCAGCAGTTTAGACAGGGTAATCCACGAG. It translates to CASSLDRVIHE. The whole CDR3 protein is CASSLDRVIHEQYF.

This clone is medium-sized (0.01 to 0.1%) by share. Read data end 3 residues before the CDR3 end; the end is taken from the germline J gene. The gene calls are TRBV11-2 and TRBJ2-7, with TRBD1 matching 8 bases. V was clipped by 10 bases and J by 1 base; unmatched bases: 9. Germline CDR1 SGHAT, CDR2 FQNNGV. This CDR3 has 14 residues. CDR3 DNA, as far as it was read: TGTGCCACCCTCCGGACAGGGAGATCCTACGAG. Amino acids: CATLRTGRSYE. The complete CDR3 reads CATLRTGRSYEQYF.